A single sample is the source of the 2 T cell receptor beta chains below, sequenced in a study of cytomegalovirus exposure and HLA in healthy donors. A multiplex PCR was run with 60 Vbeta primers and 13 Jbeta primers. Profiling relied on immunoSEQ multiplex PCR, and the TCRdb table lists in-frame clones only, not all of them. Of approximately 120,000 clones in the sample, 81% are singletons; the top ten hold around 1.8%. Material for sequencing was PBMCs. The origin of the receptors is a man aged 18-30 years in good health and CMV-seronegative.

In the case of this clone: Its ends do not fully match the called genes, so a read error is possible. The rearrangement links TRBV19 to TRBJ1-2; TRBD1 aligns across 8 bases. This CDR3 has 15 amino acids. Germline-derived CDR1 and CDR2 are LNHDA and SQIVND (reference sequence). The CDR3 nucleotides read TGTGCCAGTAGTATCCGCAATCAGGGGGCTGGTGGCCACACCTTC. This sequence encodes CASSIRNQGAGGHTF.

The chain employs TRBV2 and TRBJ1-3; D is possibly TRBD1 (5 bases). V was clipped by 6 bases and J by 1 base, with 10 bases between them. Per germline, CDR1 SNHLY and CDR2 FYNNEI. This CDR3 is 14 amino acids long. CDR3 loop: CASRVQESGNTIYF. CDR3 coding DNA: TGTGCCAGCAGGGTACAGGAATCTGGAAACACCATATATTTT.